Presented here are 29 T cell receptor beta chains from one specimen sequenced in a study of T-cell memory formation after mild COVID-19 (dated by TCRdb to the early 2020s). Libraries were constructed by 5' RACE. Sequencing instrument: Illumina NovaSeq 6000. Clones were called with MiXCR by TCRdb after fastp trimmed the public reads at Q25, and only in-frame beta chains were retained. Under each unique CDR3 protein, matching rows form one entry showing the most common genes and DNA. The sample table holds about 260,000 distinct CDR3 sequences, of which over 7% were seen once. In total, the top ten clones hold less than 25% of the sample. What was sequenced was PBMCs or a T cell subset sorted from them (not recorded which). These receptor sequences come from a man between 18 and 35 years old who had mild COVID-19 (a few samples of this study predate the infection). The sample titles of this study are shuffled in the database, so cell type and time point are left out; the donor was told from shared clones.

This clonotype turned up a few times. This chain connects TRBV6-6 to TRBJ2-1; TRBD2 matches at 7 bases. Germline CDR1 MNHNY, CDR2 SVGAGI (reference sequence). The CDR3 has 16 amino acids. V dropped 5 bases and J dropped 0; count of bases not matched to a gene: 7. The CDR3 DNA is TGTGCCAGCAGTGCGGGGGTCTGGAGCTCCTACAATGAGCAGTTCTTC. It codes for CASSAGVWSSYNEQFF.

This clonotype was detected only a few times. The gene calls are TRBV20-1 and TRBJ2-7, with no clear D. Germline assignment: CDR1 DFQATT and CDR2 SNEGSKA (reference sequence). V lost 0 bases to trimming and J lost 2 bases, with 8 bases between them. The CDR3 is 13 residues long. The CDR3 coding sequence is TGCAGTGCTAGAGATCACAGCCCCTACGAGCAGTACGTC. Translating it yields CSARDHSPYEQYV.

To note about this clonotype: The junction differs from germline at one of its ends, possibly a read error. The CDR3 sequence: CASSLIAGTLQETEYF. CDR3 nucleotides: TGTGCCAGCAGCTTAATCGCGGGGACTCTCCAAGAGACCGAGTACTTC. This chain links TRBV7-2 with TRBJ2-5; possibly TRBD2 for D (6 bases). The germline V gene has CDR1 SGHTA and CDR2 FQGNSA. The CDR3 covers 16 residues.

This clonotype was counted at least ten times. The chain joins TRBV7-9 to TRBJ1-5; D is uncertain. This CDR3 is 12 amino acids long. Germline V lookup: CDR1 SEHNR, CDR2 FQNEAQ (reference sequence). Trimming stripped 5 bases from V and 7 bases from J, with 9 bases between. CDR3 bases: TGTGCCAGCAGCCCAGTAAGACAGCCCCAGCATTTT. This translates into CASSPVRQPQHF.

This clonotype was seen only a few times. The chain carries TRBV12-3 or TRBV12-4 and TRBJ2-5; 8 nucleotides match TRBD2. J lost 5 bases, V lost 1 base, and 6 bases had no gene match. This CDR3 is 15 amino acids long. CDR3 DNA: TGTGCCAGCAGTTTAGGGGCGGGGGGCCCGGAGACCCAGTACTTC. It yields the protein CASSLGAGGPETQYF.

This clonotype has more than one count but fewer than ten. This chain uses TRBV4-1 with TRBJ2-1, with D possibly TRBD2 on 5 matching bases. The CDR3 consists of 12 residues. CDR1 and CDR2 (germline): MGHRA, YSYEKL. Trimming cost V 1 base and J 12 bases, with 10 bases left between them. The CDR3 bases are TGCGCCAGCAGCCAAGGTAGAGGAGGGCAGTTCTTC. It specifies CASSQGRGGQFF.

This clonotype occurred a few times. The chain combines TRBV4-1 with TRBJ1-2; D ambiguous. The CDR3 totals 15 residues. Germline assignment: CDR1 MGHRA and CDR2 YSYEKL. The V end lost 3 bases, the J end lost 2 bases, and 13 bases lay between the germline ends. The CDR3 reads CASSQITTTNYGYTF. CDR3 nucleotides: TGCGCCAGCAGCCAGATAACTACCACGAACTATGGCTACACCTTC.

The J gene is TRBJ1-6, the V gene TRBV6-5; 8 nucleotides match TRBD1. The ends lost 6 bases at V and 1 base at J; junction bases unmatched: 8. Germline V gene lookup returns CDR1 MNHEY and CDR2 SVGAGI. This CDR3 contains 17 residues. In DNA, the CDR3 is TGTGCCAGCAGCCATAGACAGGGGACGTCCTATAATTCACCCCTCCACTTT. It yields the protein CASSHRQGTSYNSPLHF.

There are a few counts of this clonotype. The chain has TRBV7-3 and TRBJ1-1, with D tentatively TRBD1 (5 bases). Germline V gene data show CDR1 as SGHTA and CDR2 as FQGTGA. This CDR3 has 18 amino acids. Trimming pared 2 bases from V and 1 base from J, leaving 20 bases between. The CDR3 reads CASSLWKGLMTWNTEAFF. CDR3 coding DNA: TGTGCCAGCAGCTTATGGAAGGGACTCATGACCTGGAACACTGAAGCTTTCTTT.

This clonotype showed up many times. The chain joins TRBV9 to TRBJ1-4, with D possibly TRBD1 on 5 matching bases. This CDR3 is built from 15 residues. V lost 5 bases and J 0 bases, leaving 11 bases between the germline ends. Looked up from germline, CDR1 is SGDLS and CDR2 is YYNGEE. As DNA, the CDR3 is TGTGCCAGCAGTCTTGACAGTTCAACTAATGAAAAACTGTTTTTT. The encoded protein is CASSLDSSTNEKLFF.

The sample holds a few counts of this clonotype. The chain has TRBV2 and TRBJ2-7, with a tentative D call TRBD2 (5 bases). There are 12 residues in the CDR3. V dropped 4 bases and J dropped 5 bases, with 9 bases sitting between them. CDR1 and CDR2 from the germline V gene are SNHLY and FYNNEI. This CDR3 reads CASSVTGDEQYV. CDR3 in DNA: TGTGCCAGCAGTGTAACCGGGGACGAGCAGTACGTC.

V is TRBV7-6 and J is TRBJ2-7; D is undetermined. CDR1 SGHVS and CDR2 FNYEAQ come from the germline V gene. The CDR3 spans 16 residues. V was pared by 4 bases and J by 0 bases, with 16 bases between. The CDR3 nucleotides are TGTGCCAGCAGCTCAGACGATGTTGGGGACTCCTACGAGCAGTACGTC. Amino acid sequence: CASSSDDVGDSYEQYV.

V and J are TRBV6-6 and TRBJ2-1; 7 bases agree with TRBD1. The CDR3 has 12 amino acids. V was pared by 7 bases and J by 8 bases, with 5 bases of the junction left unmatched. Per the germline V gene, CDR1 is MNHNY and CDR2 is SVGAGI (reference sequence). CDR3 residues: CASINRGHEQFF. CDR3 DNA sequence: TGTGCCAGCATTAACAGGGGCCATGAGCAGTTCTTC.

A few counts support this clonotype. CDR3 coding DNA: TGCGCCAGCAGCTTGGGGTTTAGGAGGAACCAAGAGACCCAGTACTTC. Translating gives CASSLGFRRNQETQYF. The chain is built from TRBV5-1 and TRBJ2-5; perhaps TRBD2 as D (5 bases). The CDR3 is 16 residues long. The germline CDR1 and CDR2 sequences are SGHRS and YFSETQ. V was cut by 0 bases and J by 0 bases, with 12 bases left in between.

In this sample, this clonotype turned up many times. The V and J genes are TRBV7-2 and TRBJ2-2, with 8 bases that match TRBD2. CDR3 length equals 16 residues. The junction had 1 base not matched to a gene; V was cut back by 0 bases and J by 1 base. From germline, CDR1 is SGHTA and CDR2 FQGNSA. CDR3: CASSLALAGNTGELFF. CDR3 nucleotides: TGTGCCAGCAGCTTAGCCCTAGCGGGGAACACCGGGGAGCTGTTTTTT.

This clonotype was picked up a small number of times. The chain joins TRBV6-5 to TRBJ1-1, with TRBD1 as a possible D gene (5 bases). The ends were cut back, 7 bases at V and 1 base at J, with 19 bases in the middle. This CDR3 is built from 16 residues. Germline V CDR1 and CDR2: MNHEY, SVGAGI. The CDR3 nucleotides read TGTGCCAGCACCACCAAGTCGGGGGTTAGGAACACTGAAGCTTTCTTT. Translation gives CASTTKSGVRNTEAFF.

This clonotype was detected ten times or more. This sequence joins TRBV20-1 and TRBJ2-5; D may be TRBD1 (6 bases). There are 15 residues in the CDR3. CDR1 DFQATT and CDR2 SNEGSKA come from the germline V gene (reference sequence). The V end was cut by 0 bases, the J end by 8 bases, with 19 bases between. CDR3 in amino acids: CSARDFARVGGTQYF. Here the CDR3 DNA reads TGCAGTGCTAGAGATTTTGCGCGGGTTGGGGGCACCCAGTACTTC.

V is TRBV5-1 and J is TRBJ2-7; D might be TRBD2 (6 bases). Germline CDR1 SGHRS, CDR2 YFSETQ. The V gene lost 1 base and the J gene lost 3 bases, with 8 bases spanning the gap. The CDR3 is made up of 13 amino acids. The CDR3 DNA reads as TGCGCCAGCAGCTTGCAGGGAGGCTACGAGCAGTACGTC. This sequence encodes CASSLQGGYEQYV.

This clonotype was counted ten times or more. CDR3 nucleotides: TGTGCCAGCGGACTAGCGGCGAACACCGGGGAGCTGTTTTTT. Translating gives CASGLAANTGELFF. This chain links TRBV5-5 with TRBJ2-2, with TRBD2 matching over 10 bases. Germline loops: CDR1 SGHKS, CDR2 YYEKEE (reference sequence). This CDR3 is built from 14 residues. The ends lost 7 bases at V and 0 bases at J; junction bases unmatched: 0.

In its sample, this clonotype was seen a few times. The CDR3 loop is CASSSRGYGIGELFF. DNA of the CDR3: TGTGCCAGCAGTTCTCGGGGTTATGGGATAGGGGAGCTGTTTTTT. The chain uses TRBV28 and TRBJ2-2; D perhaps matches TRBD2 (5 bases). The V gene's germline CDR1 is MDHEN and CDR2 SYDVKM. This CDR3 is built from 15 residues. Trimming shortened V by 4 bases and J by 8 bases, and 17 bases separated the two germline ends.

There are many counts of this clonotype. DNA for the CDR3: TGTGCCAGTAGTCCGGGACAGGGAGCTTCACCCCTCCACTTT. It translates to CASSPGQGASPLHF. The J gene is TRBJ1-6, the V gene TRBV19, with 9 bases that match TRBD1. CDR1 LNHDA and CDR2 SQIVND come from the germline V gene (reference sequence). V gave up 5 bases and J gave up 9 bases; unmatched junction bases: 5. The CDR3 contains 14 residues. The full variable domain, in which reference TRBV19 and TRBJ1-6 provide the parts outside the CDR3, is DGGITQSPKYLFRKEGQNVTLSCEQNLNHDAMYWYRQDPGQGLRLIYYSQIVNDFQKGDIAEGYSVSREKKESFPLTVTSAQKNPTAFYLCASSPGQGASPLHFGNGTRLTVT.

V is TRBV6-5 and J is TRBJ1-2; 8 bases map to TRBD1. The germline V gene has CDR1 MNHEY and CDR2 SVGAGI. Germline trimming cut 8 bases from V and 4 bases from J; bases unmatched to any gene: 3. CDR3 size: 12 residues. In DNA, the CDR3 is TGTGCCAGCGCAGGGGGCTCCTATGGCTACACCTTC. It encodes CASAGGSYGYTF.

The table lists this clonotype with a few counts. The genes are TRBV20-1 and TRBJ2-2; 10 bases fit TRBD1. V trimming: 2 bases; J trimming: 5 bases; junction bases outside the gene matches: 5. This CDR3 is built from 15 residues. Looked up from germline, CDR1 is DFQATT and CDR2 is SNEGSKA (reference sequence). Written as DNA, the CDR3 is TGCAGTGCTAGATTCTCGGGACAGGGGACCGGGGAGCTGTTTTTT. This translates into CSARFSGQGTGELFF.

This clonotype was recorded a few times. V gene TRBV7-2 combines with J gene TRBJ2-3, with 12 bases fitting TRBD2. The germline V gene has CDR1 SGHTA and CDR2 FQGNSA. There are 15 residues in the CDR3. The V segment lost 7 bases and the J segment 6 bases; nucleotides outside the gene matches: 8. The CDR3 loop reads CASILAGGPPDTQYF. CDR3 coding DNA: TGTGCCAGCATCCTAGCGGGGGGGCCGCCGGATACGCAGTATTTT.

This clonotype was detected ten times or more. This chain uses TRBV11-3 with TRBJ2-1; 8 bases align to TRBD2. V lost 5 bases, J lost 1 base, and 1 base stayed unmatched. CDR1 and CDR2 from the germline V gene are SGHNT and YENEEA. CDR3 length equals 14 residues. The CDR3 region has the DNA TGTGCCAGCAGCCCGGGGGGGTCCTACAATGAGCAGTTCTTC. It specifies CASSPGGSYNEQFF.

This clonotype was picked up many times. V usage is TRBV7-2 and J usage is TRBJ2-1; 8 bases match TRBD2. The junction had 4 bases not matched to a gene; V was cut back by 1 base and J by 8 bases. Germline V gives CDR1 SGHTA, CDR2 FQGNSA. This CDR3 contains 14 residues. For the CDR3, the DNA is TGTGCCAGCAGCTTAGGACTAGCGAAGGATGAGCAGTTCTTC. Amino acid sequence: CASSLGLAKDEQFF.

Only a few counts were recorded for this clonotype. The genes are TRBV12-3 or TRBV12-4 and TRBJ2-5; possible D gene TRBD2, 5 bases. The CDR3 spans 14 residues. With 5 bases removed from V and 10 bases from J, the gap between germline ends came to 20 bases. The CDR3 DNA sequence: TGTGCCAGCAGTGGAAACCGGGAACGTACGTACCAGTACTTC. Amino acid sequence: CASSGNRERTYQYF.

V is TRBV7-9 and J is TRBJ2-3, with TRBD2 matching over 9 bases. This CDR3 has 14 amino acids. After removal of 4 bases from V and 4 bases from J, the junction contained 3 bases not matched to a gene. Germline V gene data show CDR1 as SEHNR and CDR2 as FQNEAQ (reference sequence). CDR3 sequence (DNA): TGTGCCAGCAGCTCGGGACTAGCAGCAGATACGCAGTATTTT. This gives the protein CASSSGLAADTQYF.

CDR3 sequence reads: CASSNEGETQYF. As DNA, the CDR3 is TGTGCCAGCAGCAACGAGGGGGAGACCCAGTACTTC. This sequence joins TRBV7-9 and TRBJ2-5; D is possibly TRBD1 or TRBD2 (5 bases each). V was cut by 5 bases and J by 5 bases, with 9 bases left in between. The CDR3 runs 12 residues. CDR1 is SEHNR, CDR2 FQNEAQ, per germline (reference sequence).